The 17 T cell receptor beta chains below all came from one sample that was sequenced in a study of blood T cells in healthy people across ages. Sample-barcoded 5' priming and a J-beta primer mix drove a second PCR of 7 to 11 cycles. TCRdb re-called the 5' RACE reads with MiXCR, one entry per CDR3 protein. The repertoire holds 1,300,000 or so distinct CDR3 sequences, with around 59% as singletons. Sequencing was carried out using blood. All receptors come from a man between 18 and 29 years old in good health.

This clonotype was counted between two and nine times. The chain combines TRBV12-3 or TRBV12-4 with TRBJ1-2, with unresolved D. Trimming shortened V by 7 bases and J by 0 bases, and 12 bases separated the two germline ends. The CDR3 loop spans 14 amino acids. The DNA for the CDR3 is TGTGCCAGCACCGCTTGGTTGTCTAACTATGGCTACACCTTC. It translates to CASTAWLSNYGYTF.

The chain carries TRBV7-9 and TRBJ1-1; D call uncertain. CDR1 SEHNR and CDR2 FQNEAQ come from the germline V gene (reference sequence). This CDR3 has 12 residues. V lost 3 bases to trimming and J lost 5 bases, with 7 bases between them. The CDR3 bases are TGTGCCAGCAGCTTGAGCAGAACTGAAGCTTTCTTT. This codes for CASSLSRTEAFF.

A few counts support this clonotype. As DNA, the CDR3 is TGCGCCAGCAGCCAGGGGGGACAATACAATGAGCAGTTCTTC. Protein sequence: CASSQGGQYNEQFF. The chain employs TRBV4-1 and TRBJ2-1; D possibly uses TRBD1 or TRBD2 (6 bases each). This CDR3 has 14 amino acids. The V end lost 3 bases, the J end lost 4 bases, and 10 bases lay between the germline ends. Germline V CDR1 and CDR2: MGHRA, YSYEKL.

This sequence joins TRBV4-1 and TRBJ1-6; D is perhaps TRBD1 (5 bases). The germline V gene has CDR1 MGHRA and CDR2 YSYEKL. V gave up 0 bases and J gave up 4 bases, with 19 bases separating them. CDR3 length: 19 residues. DNA for the CDR3: TGCGCCAGCAGCCAAGATCTAAGGGCTCGTGGACATTATAATTCACCCCTCCACTTT. It specifies CASSQDLRARGHYNSPLHF.

J is TRBJ2-3 and V is TRBV4-2; TRBD2 aligns across 9 bases. Germline CDR1 LGHNA, CDR2 YNFKEQ. Losses at the gene ends were 0 bases for V and 4 bases for J; bases not matched to a gene: 8. The CDR3 has 17 residues. As DNA, the CDR3 is TGTGCCAGCAGCCAAGACCCGCGGGGGGGAGACGCAGATACGCAGTATTTT. It codes for CASSQDPRGGDADTQYF.

J is TRBJ1-1 and V is TRBV7-9, with D uncertain. CDR3 size: 13 residues. CDR1 is SEHNR, CDR2 FQNEAQ, per germline (reference sequence). Trimming removed 2 bases from V and 6 bases from J, with 10 bases in between. CDR3 nucleotide sequence: TGTGCCAGCAGCTTACAAGGGTTGTCTGAAGCTTTCTTT. Translated: CASSLQGLSEAFF.

The V call is TRBV29-1, the J call TRBJ1-1, with D hard to call. The CDR3 covers 14 residues. V lost 0 bases and J lost 9, with 17 bases in between. Germline V lookup: CDR1 SQVTM, CDR2 ANQGSEA. DNA of the CDR3: TGCAGCGTTGAAGACCCCGAGGGCAAATCAAAAGCTTTCTTT. It encodes CSVEDPEGKSKAFF.

The CDR3 nucleotides read TGTGCCAGCAGAAGACAGGGGGAGTATGGCTACACCTTC. Its translation: CASRRQGEYGYTF. The chain joins TRBV27 to TRBJ1-2; 9 positions match TRBD1. CDR3 length equals 13 residues. The V gene end was trimmed by 6 bases and the J gene end by 5 bases; junction bases not matched to a gene: 4. Germline CDR1 is MNHEY and CDR2 is SMNVEV (reference sequence).

This clonotype was counted a few times. This rearrangement joins TRBV20-1 to TRBJ1-1; 7 bases are shared with TRBD1. Germline CDR1 DFQATT, CDR2 SNEGSKA (reference sequence). This CDR3 spans 13 amino acids. The CDR3 nucleotides read TGCAGGCAAGAGACAGGGCGGAACACTGAAGCTTTCTTT. Translating it yields CRQETGRNTEAFF.

In its sample, this clonotype was seen once. V usage is TRBV27 and J usage is TRBJ2-5; 9 bases are a match to TRBD1. The CDR3 is made up of 16 amino acids. V shed 5 bases and J 3 bases; nucleotides not matched to a gene: 10. The germline gives CDR1 MNHEY, CDR2 SMNVEV (reference sequence). CDR3 nucleotide sequence: TGTGCCAGCAGTCCCACCTACAGGGGGCGCAAAGAGACCCAGTACTTC. It specifies CASSPTYRGRKETQYF.

This chain uses TRBV2 with TRBJ2-7; 7 bases align to TRBD1. V was pared by 1 base and J by 4 bases, with 10 bases of the junction left unmatched. The CDR3 totals 16 residues. CDR1 is SNHLY and CDR2 is FYNNEI in the germline V gene. Written as DNA, the CDR3 is TGTGCCAGCAGTGAAGGTACAGGGGCCGAGCAATACGAGCAGTACTTC. This codes for CASSEGTGAEQYEQYF. Full variable domain (remainder filled in from reference TRBV2 and TRBJ2-7): EPEVTQTPSHQVTQMGQEVILRCVPISNHLYFYWYRQILGQKVEFLVSFYNNEISEKSEIFDDQFSVERPDGSNFTLKIRSTKLEDSAMYFCASSEGTGAEQYEQYFGPGTRLTVT.

Only one count was recorded for this clonotype. The CDR3 bases are TGCGCCAGCAGCCAAGTTGAGGTGGTCAGAAGAGACACCGGGGAGCTGTTTTTT. This encodes CASSQVEVVRRDTGELFF. V gene TRBV4-1 combines with J gene TRBJ2-2, with D unclear. The V gene lost 1 base and the J gene lost 3 bases, with 18 bases spanning the gap. The CDR3 spans 18 residues. Germline V gene sequence: CDR1 MGHRA, CDR2 YSYEKL.

V is TRBV2 and J is TRBJ1-5; TRBD1 agrees at 9 bases. The germline CDR1 and CDR2 sequences are SNHLY and FYNNEI. This CDR3 has 16 residues. The V and J ends lost 6 bases and 4 bases, in that order; junction bases with no gene match: 10. CDR3 in DNA: TGTGCCAGCAGGCCCTTAACAGGGGGCACAAATCAGCCCCAGCATTTT. Translating gives CASRPLTGGTNQPQHF.

The chain has TRBV9 and TRBJ2-2; no reliable D call. The germline gives CDR1 SGDLS, CDR2 YYNGEE. The ends were cut back, 2 bases at V and 3 bases at J, with 14 bases in the middle. CDR3 length: 16 residues. CDR3 nucleotides: TGTGCCAGCAGCGTTACAGAGCAGAGTTACACCGGGGAGCTGTTTTTT. The encoded protein is CASSVTEQSYTGELFF.

This clonotype was detected only once. This chain uses TRBV5-1 with TRBJ2-5; D unclear. The J call may be incorrect, as the DNA end agrees better with TRBJ2-4. Germline CDR1 reads SGHRS; CDR2 reads YFSETQ. This CDR3 region has 13 residues. The CDR3 coding sequence is TGCGCCAGCAGTGATGGGAAGGGTGGCATTCAGTACTTC. Encoded protein: CASSDGKGGIQYF.

In this sample, this clonotype turned up a few times. This chain connects TRBV4-3 to TRBJ2-2, with D unclear. Germline CDR1 and CDR2: LGHNA and YSLEER. The CDR3 covers 14 residues. Trimming left V 0 bases short and J 2 bases short, with 4 bases between. CDR3 protein: CASSQEINTGELFF. The CDR3 DNA follows: TGCGCCAGCAGCCAAGAGATAAACACCGGGGAGCTGTTTTTT.

The chain links TRBV11-3 to TRBJ2-2, with D tentatively TRBD1 (6 bases). V was cut by 4 bases and J by 4 bases, with 16 bases left in between. The CDR3 is 16 residues long. Looked up from germline, CDR1 is SGHNT and CDR2 is YENEEA. CDR3 sequence reads: CASSSGAQRLTGELFF. The CDR3 DNA is TGTGCCAGCAGCTCAGGGGCACAAAGACTCACCGGGGAGCTGTTTTTT.